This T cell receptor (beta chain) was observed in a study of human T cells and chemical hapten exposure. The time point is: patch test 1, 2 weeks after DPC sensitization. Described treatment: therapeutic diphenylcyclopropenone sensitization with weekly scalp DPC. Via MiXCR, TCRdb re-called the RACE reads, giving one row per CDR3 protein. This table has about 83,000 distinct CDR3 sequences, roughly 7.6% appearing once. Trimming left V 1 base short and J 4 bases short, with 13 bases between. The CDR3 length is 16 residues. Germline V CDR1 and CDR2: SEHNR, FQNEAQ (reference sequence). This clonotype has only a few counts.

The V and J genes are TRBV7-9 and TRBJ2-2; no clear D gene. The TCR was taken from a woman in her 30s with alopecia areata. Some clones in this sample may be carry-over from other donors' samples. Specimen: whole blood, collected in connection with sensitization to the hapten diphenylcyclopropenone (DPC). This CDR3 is CASSLGLRKGTGELFF. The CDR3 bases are TGTGCCAGCAGCTTAGGGCTGCGAAAGGGCACCGGGGAGCTGTTTTTT.